The 5 T cell receptor beta chains in this list originate from one sample, sequenced in a study of T cells expressing NK-cell markers (dated by TCRdb to 2018 to 2020). Library generation was performed with 5' RACE. The sample was run on an Illumina HiSeq 2000. TCRdb reprocessed the reads, and each CDR3 protein sequence is entered once, without DNA. This specimen's table enumerates about 160,000 distinct CDR3 sequences. The biggest ten clones account for 20% to 25% of the sample. The source material was blood T cells: a sorted CD56 or NKG2C T cell subset, CD4+ or CD8+ T cells, or bulk PBMC T cells (not recorded which). All receptors come from a man between 18 and 69 years old in good health.

This sequence joins TRBV27 and TRBJ2-1; the D call of TRBD2 rests on TCRdb alone, since no DNA is present to check it. Germline V lookup: CDR1 MNHEY, CDR2 SMNVEV (reference sequence). This CDR3 region has 20 residues. This CDR3 reads CASSPPGTSGGAWSYNEQFF.

V gene TRBV7-8 combines with J gene TRBJ2-5; absent DNA, TCRdb's TRBD1 call cannot be checked. This CDR3 region has 16 residues. The germline CDR1 and CDR2 sequences are SGHVS and FQNEAQ. CDR3 amino acids: CASSSQDRGSQETQYF.

The chain is built from TRBV3-1 and TRBJ2-5. CDR1 and CDR2 (germline): LGHDT, YNNKEL (reference sequence). This CDR3 region has 14 residues. CDR3 in amino acids: CASSQAWGWETQYF.

This chain links TRBV28 with TRBJ2-7; checking the TCRdb D call of TRBD1 is not possible without DNA. The CDR3 loop spans 16 amino acids. Germline V gene sequence: CDR1 MDHEN, CDR2 SYDVKM. CDR3 residues: CASSLNPGQGIHEQYF. The full variable domain, completed using reference TRBV28 and TRBJ2-7, is DVKVTQSSRYLVKRTGEKVFLECVQDMDHENMFWYRQDPGLGLRLIYFSYDVKMKEKGDIPEGYSVSREKKERFSLILESASTNQTSMYLCASSLNPGQGIHEQYFGPGTRLTVT.

The J gene is TRBJ2-5, the V gene TRBV25-1. The CDR3 is 16 residues long. The germline V gene has CDR1 MGHDK and CDR2 SYGVNS. The CDR3 spells CASSEFTGPYQETQYF.